This TCR beta chain emerged from a study of blood T cell repertoires in COVID-19. At the level of the study: The United States, Italy and Spain supplied acute and convalescent COVID-19 samples. Sources were T cells, B-cell-depleted T cells, or PBMCs; the material itself was cDNA or gDNA.

The CDR3 is made up of 14 amino acids. Trimming took 7 bases from V and 9 from J; bases not matched to a gene: 8. Germline V lookup: CDR1 SNHLY, CDR2 FYNNEI. Per the authors' pipeline: Reference gene primer amplification gave estimated nucleated cell counts. Sequencing was performed with immunoSEQ multiplex PCR; in TCRdb, only in-frame clones are kept and a portion is missing. V and J calls and clone size are those listed in that table; D and trimming were worked out from the DNA. Of nearly 50,000 clones in the sample, 86% were seen once. The clonotype was recovered from an older woman with acute or convalescent COVID-19. The chain combines TRBV2 with TRBJ1-6, with 8 bases that match TRBD1. Specimen: peripheral blood. This CDR3 is CASTGQGVRSPLHF. The CDR3 nucleotides read TGTGCCAGCACCGGACAGGGAGTCCGTTCACCCCTCCACTTT. The full variable domain, rest sourced from reference TRBV2 and TRBJ1-6, is EPEVTQTPSHQVTQMGQEVILRCVPISNHLYFYWYRQILGQKVEFLVSFYNNEISEKSEIFDDQFSVERPDGSNFTLKIRSTKLEDSAMYFCASTGQGVRSPLHFGNGTRLTVT.